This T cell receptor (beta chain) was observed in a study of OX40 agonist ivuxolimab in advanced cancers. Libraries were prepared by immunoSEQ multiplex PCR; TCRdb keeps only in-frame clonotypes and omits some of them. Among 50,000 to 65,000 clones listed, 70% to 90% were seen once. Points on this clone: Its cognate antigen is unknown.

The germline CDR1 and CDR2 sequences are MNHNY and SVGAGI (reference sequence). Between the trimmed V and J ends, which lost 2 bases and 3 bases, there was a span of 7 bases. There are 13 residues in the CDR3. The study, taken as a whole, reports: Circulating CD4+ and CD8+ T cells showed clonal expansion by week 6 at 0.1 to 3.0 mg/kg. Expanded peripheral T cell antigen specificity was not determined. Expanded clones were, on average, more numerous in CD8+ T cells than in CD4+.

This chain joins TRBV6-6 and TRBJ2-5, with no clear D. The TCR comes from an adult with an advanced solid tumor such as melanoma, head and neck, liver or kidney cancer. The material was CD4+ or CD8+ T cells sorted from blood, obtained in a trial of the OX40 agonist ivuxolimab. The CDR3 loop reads CASSYRPEETQYF. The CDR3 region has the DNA TGTGCCAGCAGTTACCGCCCGGAAGAGACCCAGTACTTC.